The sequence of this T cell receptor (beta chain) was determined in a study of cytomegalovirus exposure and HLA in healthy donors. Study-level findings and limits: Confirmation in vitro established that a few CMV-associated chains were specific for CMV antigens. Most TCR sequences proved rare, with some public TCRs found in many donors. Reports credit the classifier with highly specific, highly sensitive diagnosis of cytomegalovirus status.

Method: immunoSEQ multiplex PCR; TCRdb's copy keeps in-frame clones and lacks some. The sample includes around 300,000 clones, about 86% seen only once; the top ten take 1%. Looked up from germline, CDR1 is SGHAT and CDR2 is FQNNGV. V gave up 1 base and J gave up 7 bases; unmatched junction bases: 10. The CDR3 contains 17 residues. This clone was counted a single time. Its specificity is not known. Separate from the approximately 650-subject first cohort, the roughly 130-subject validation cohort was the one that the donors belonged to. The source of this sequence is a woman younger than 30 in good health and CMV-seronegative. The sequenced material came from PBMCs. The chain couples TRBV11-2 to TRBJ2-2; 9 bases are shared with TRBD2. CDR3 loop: CASSLGSSGSFGGELFF. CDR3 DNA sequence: TGTGCCAGCAGCTTAGGCAGTAGCGGGAGTTTTGGCGGGGAGCTGTTTTTT.